Listed below are T cell receptor beta chains from one sample, sequenced in a study of blood T cell repertoires in COVID-19. The assay was immunoSEQ multiplex PCR, and TCRdb's table has in-frame clones only and misses some. The sample has 65,000 to 90,000 clones, 86% seen once; the top ten hold 22%. Material: peripheral blood. The receptors shown here come from a woman aged 80 or older in a cohort sampled during active or convalescent COVID-19. CDR3s leave out the opening cysteine and the closing phenylalanine or tryptophan. Fields, in order: clone size, V gene, J gene, CDR3 protein. Clone size, where shown, is once, few, many, or a class for clones that have expanded.

clone_size: NA; v_call: TRBV12-5; j_call: TRBJ1-6; cdr3_aa: ASGRDSYSPLH
clone_size: once; v_call: TRBV6-5; j_call: TRBJ2-1; cdr3_aa: ASSGVYNEQF
clone_size: NA; v_call: TRBV5-1; j_call: TRBJ2-2; cdr3_aa: ASSEGLAGSGELF
clone_size: NA; v_call: TRBV3-1/TRBV3-2; j_call: TRBJ2-1; cdr3_aa: ASSQPGRDEQF
clone_size: NA; v_call: TRBV10-3; j_call: TRBJ2-2; cdr3_aa: AISESERKNTGELF
clone_size: NA; v_call: TRBV6-2/TRBV6-3; j_call: TRBJ1-1; cdr3_aa: ASSWGVSTEAF
clone_size: few; v_call: TRBV30; j_call: TRBJ2-3; cdr3_aa: AWSGGPDPTDTQY
clone_size: NA; v_call: TRBV24-1; j_call: TRBJ1-2; cdr3_aa: ATSDSTGRGYT
clone_size: once; v_call: TRBV7-9; j_call: TRBJ2-4; cdr3_aa: ASSSGLELAKNIQY
clone_size: NA; v_call: TRBV3-1/TRBV3-2; j_call: TRBJ1-1; cdr3_aa: ASSQLGGNTEAF
clone_size: NA; v_call: TRBV30; j_call: TRBJ2-1; cdr3_aa: AWSVDSGSYEQF
clone_size: few; v_call: TRBV29-1; j_call: TRBJ2-1; cdr3_aa: SVPSGSYNEQF
clone_size: NA; v_call: TRBV5-1; j_call: TRBJ1-1; cdr3_aa: ASSPWPGQMNTEAF
clone_size: NA; v_call: TRBV4-2; j_call: TRBJ2-1; cdr3_aa: ASSQEGHNEQF
clone_size: NA; v_call: TRBV7-9; j_call: TRBJ2-7; cdr3_aa: ASSLSSDEQY
clone_size: NA; v_call: TRBV7-3; j_call: TRBJ1-1; cdr3_aa: ASTQGPITEAF
clone_size: NA; v_call: TRBV28; j_call: TRBJ2-2; cdr3_aa: ASSLPTAGELF
clone_size: NA; v_call: TRBV3-1/TRBV3-2; j_call: TRBJ1-2; cdr3_aa: ASSQDIPNYGYT
clone_size: NA; v_call: TRBV28; j_call: TRBJ2-6; cdr3_aa: ASSTLPRTSGANVLT
clone_size: NA; v_call: TRBV9; j_call: TRBJ2-1; cdr3_aa: ASSVVGTGDNEQF
clone_size: NA; v_call: TRBV11-2; j_call: TRBJ2-1; cdr3_aa: ASSFGTSADNEQF
clone_size: NA; v_call: TRBV7-9; j_call: TRBJ2-3; cdr3_aa: ASSFWGARGTDTQY
clone_size: NA; v_call: TRBV7-7; j_call: TRBJ2-2; cdr3_aa: ASSLEAGVTGELF
clone_size: NA; v_call: TRBV10-3; j_call: TRBJ1-2; cdr3_aa: AISGTGNGYT
clone_size: once; v_call: TRBV5-1; j_call: TRBJ1-1; cdr3_aa: ASSLAGQGSRTF
clone_size: NA; v_call: TRBV7-2; j_call: TRBJ2-1; cdr3_aa: ASSLDRGGYNEQF
clone_size: NA; v_call: TRBV5-8; j_call: TRBJ1-5; cdr3_aa: ASSLEGASNQPQH
clone_size: once; v_call: TRBV10-3; j_call: TRBJ2-3; cdr3_aa: ATATGKGGADTQY
clone_size: NA; v_call: TRBV15; j_call: TRBJ2-1; cdr3_aa: ATSTRELAGAYNEQF
clone_size: NA; v_call: TRBV7-3; j_call: TRBJ2-3; cdr3_aa: ASSLSAGASIQY
clone_size: few; v_call: TRBV28; j_call: TRBJ2-2; cdr3_aa: ASSSPPVVAGGIGELF
clone_size: NA; v_call: TRBV7-9; j_call: TRBJ1-4; cdr3_aa: ASSAIATGALNEKLF
clone_size: few; v_call: TRBV7-3; j_call: TRBJ2-1; cdr3_aa: ASSLGGLVWDEQF
clone_size: NA; v_call: TRBV28; j_call: TRBJ1-5; cdr3_aa: ASSFWAGEQPQH
clone_size: NA; v_call: TRBV5-6; j_call: TRBJ1-2; cdr3_aa: ASSSIKSTDSSNYGYT
clone_size: NA; v_call: TRBV7-9; j_call: TRBJ2-7; cdr3_aa: ASSPPRPIQAYEQY
clone_size: NA; v_call: TRBV20-1; j_call: TRBJ2-1; cdr3_aa: SASSGAGREQF
clone_size: NA; v_call: TRBV10-3; j_call: TRBJ2-1; cdr3_aa: AISRGTSSNEQF
clone_size: few; v_call: TRBV3-1/TRBV3-2; j_call: TRBJ1-2; cdr3_aa: ASSQTRVTGYT
clone_size: once; v_call: TRBV18; j_call: TRBJ2-1; cdr3_aa: ASSPRLEAYNEQF
clone_size: NA; v_call: TRBV28; j_call: TRBJ1-1; cdr3_aa: ASTLGGGGWTTEAF
clone_size: NA; v_call: TRBV6-6; j_call: TRBJ1-3; cdr3_aa: ASSPGGEGNTIY
clone_size: NA; v_call: TRBV3-1/TRBV3-2; j_call: TRBJ1-1; cdr3_aa: ASSPDRATEAF